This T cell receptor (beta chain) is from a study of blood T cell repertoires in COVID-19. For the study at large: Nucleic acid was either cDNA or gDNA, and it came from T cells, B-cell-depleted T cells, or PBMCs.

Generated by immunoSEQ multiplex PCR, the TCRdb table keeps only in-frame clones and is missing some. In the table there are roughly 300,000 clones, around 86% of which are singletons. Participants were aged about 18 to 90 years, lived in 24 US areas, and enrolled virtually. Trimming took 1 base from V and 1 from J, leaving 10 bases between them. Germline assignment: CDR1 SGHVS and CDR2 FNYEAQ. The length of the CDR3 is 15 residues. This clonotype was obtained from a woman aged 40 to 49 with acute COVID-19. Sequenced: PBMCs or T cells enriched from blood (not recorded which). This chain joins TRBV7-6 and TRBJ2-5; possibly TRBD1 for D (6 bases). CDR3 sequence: CASSLGTVSQETQYF. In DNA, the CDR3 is TGTGCCAGCAGCTTAGGGACAGTCTCCCAAGAGACCCAGTACTTC.